This T cell receptor beta chain was recorded in a study of T cell responses to AZD1222 COVID-19 vaccine. Study at large: Second doses that came at about 4 or about 12 weeks were put together. Regarding the study as a whole: Sampling captured repertoires only after the peak T cell response. The donor cohort was predominantly white British with a female majority, and clonal diversity may have been underestimated.

Germline values: CDR1 SGHNT, CDR2 YYREEE (reference sequence). The CDR3 loop spans 15 amino acids. Trimming took 0 bases from V and 1 from J, leaving 11 bases between them. The protocol was immunoSEQ multiplex PCR, while the TCRdb copy is restricted to in-frame clones and leaves out a portion. Found here are roughly 130,000 clones, approximately 94% of them singletons; the top ten hold 5.5% to 8%. A word on this clone: Its antigen remains unknown.

The specimen was peripheral blood, collected on day 0 of AZD1222 vaccination. The chain carries TRBV5-4 and TRBJ2-7; a possible D gene is TRBD2 (6 bases). The TCR originated in an adult in good health. CDR3 in amino acids: CASSLGVGGSYEQYF. CDR3 sequence (DNA): TGTGCCAGCAGCTTGGGGGTCGGGGGTTCCTACGAGCAGTACTTC.